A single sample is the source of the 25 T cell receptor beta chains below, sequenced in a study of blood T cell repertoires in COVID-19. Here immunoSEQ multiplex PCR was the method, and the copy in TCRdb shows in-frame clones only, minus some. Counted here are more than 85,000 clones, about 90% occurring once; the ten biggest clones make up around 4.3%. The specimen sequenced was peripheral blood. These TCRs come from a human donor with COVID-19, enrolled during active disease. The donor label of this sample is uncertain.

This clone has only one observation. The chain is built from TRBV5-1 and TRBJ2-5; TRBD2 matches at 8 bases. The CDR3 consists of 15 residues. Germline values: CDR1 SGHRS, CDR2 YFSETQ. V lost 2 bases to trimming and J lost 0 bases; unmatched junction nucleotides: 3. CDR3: CASSFSGEYQETQYF. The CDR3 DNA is TGCGCCAGCAGCTTTAGCGGGGAGTACCAAGAGACCCAGTACTTC. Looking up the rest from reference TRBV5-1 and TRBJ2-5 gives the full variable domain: KAGVTQTPRYLIKTRGQQVTLSCSPISGHRSVSWYQQTPGQGLQFLFEYFSETQRNKGNFPGRFSGRQFSNSRSEMNVSTLELGDSALYLCASSFSGEYQETQYFGPGTRLLVL.

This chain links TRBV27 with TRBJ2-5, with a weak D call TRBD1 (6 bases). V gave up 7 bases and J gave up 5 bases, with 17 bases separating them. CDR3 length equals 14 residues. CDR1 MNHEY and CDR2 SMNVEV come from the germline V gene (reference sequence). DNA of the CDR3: TGTGCCAGCAATATGACAGGTTTATTGGAGACCCAGTACTTC. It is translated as CASNMTGLLETQYF.

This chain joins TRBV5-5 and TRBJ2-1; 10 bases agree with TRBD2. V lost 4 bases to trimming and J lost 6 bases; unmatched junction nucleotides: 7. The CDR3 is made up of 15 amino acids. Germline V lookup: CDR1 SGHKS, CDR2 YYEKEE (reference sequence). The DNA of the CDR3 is TGTGCCAGCAGCCCGGGACTAGCGCCTTCCAATGAGCAGTTCTTC. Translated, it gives CASSPGLAPSNEQFF.

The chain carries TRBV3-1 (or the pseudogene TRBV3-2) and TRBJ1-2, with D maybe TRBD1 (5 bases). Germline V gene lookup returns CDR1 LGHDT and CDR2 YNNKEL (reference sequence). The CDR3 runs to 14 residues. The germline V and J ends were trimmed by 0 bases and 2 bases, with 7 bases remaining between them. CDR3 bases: TGTGCCAGCAGCCAAGACACAGGAAACTATGGCTACACCTTC. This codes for CASSQDTGNYGYTF.

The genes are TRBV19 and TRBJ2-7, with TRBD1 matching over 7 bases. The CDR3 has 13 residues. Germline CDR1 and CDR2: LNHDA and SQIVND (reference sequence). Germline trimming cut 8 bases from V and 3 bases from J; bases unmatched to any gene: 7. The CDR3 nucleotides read TGTGCCAGTGCAAGGGACAGAAACTACGAGCAGTACTTC. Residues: CASARDRNYEQYF.

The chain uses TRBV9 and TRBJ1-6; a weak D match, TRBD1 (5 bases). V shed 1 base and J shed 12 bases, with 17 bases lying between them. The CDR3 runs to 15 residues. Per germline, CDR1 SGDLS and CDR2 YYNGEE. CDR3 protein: CASSVLGQALGPLHF. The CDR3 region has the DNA TGTGCCAGCAGCGTACTGGGGCAGGCTCTCGGACCCCTCCACTTT.

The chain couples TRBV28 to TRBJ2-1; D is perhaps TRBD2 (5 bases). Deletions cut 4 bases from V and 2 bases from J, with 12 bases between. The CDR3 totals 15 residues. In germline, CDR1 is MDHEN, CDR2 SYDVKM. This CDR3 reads CASSSPGVPYNEQFF. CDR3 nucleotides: TGTGCCAGCAGTTCCCCCGGGGTCCCCTACAATGAGCAGTTCTTC.

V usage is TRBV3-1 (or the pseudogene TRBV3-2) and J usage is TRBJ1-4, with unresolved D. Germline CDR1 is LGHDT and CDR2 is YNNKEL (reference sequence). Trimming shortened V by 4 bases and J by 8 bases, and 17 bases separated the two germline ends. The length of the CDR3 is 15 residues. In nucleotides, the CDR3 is TGTGCCAGCAGCCGGAGTTCTGGTTTTGGAGAAAAACTGTTTTTT. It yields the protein CASSRSSGFGEKLFF.

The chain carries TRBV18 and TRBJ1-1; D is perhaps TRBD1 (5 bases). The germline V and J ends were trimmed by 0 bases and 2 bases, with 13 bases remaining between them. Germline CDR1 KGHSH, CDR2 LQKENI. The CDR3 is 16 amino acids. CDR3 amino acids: CASSPPLLRGNTEAFF. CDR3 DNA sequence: TGTGCCAGCTCACCACCCCTATTAAGGGGAAACACTGAAGCTTTCTTT.

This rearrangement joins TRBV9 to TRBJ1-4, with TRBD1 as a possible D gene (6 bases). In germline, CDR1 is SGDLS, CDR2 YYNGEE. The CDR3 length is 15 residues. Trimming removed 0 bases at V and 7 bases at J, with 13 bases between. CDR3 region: CASSVEGARGEKLFF. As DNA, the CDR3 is TGTGCCAGCAGCGTAGAAGGGGCCAGGGGTGAAAAACTGTTTTTT.

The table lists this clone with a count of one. CDR3 loop: CASSLGAGGQKLFF. CDR3 nucleotides: TGTGCCAGCAGCTTAGGGGCAGGGGGCCAAAAACTGTTTTTT. V usage is TRBV13 and J usage is TRBJ1-4; 8 nucleotides line up with TRBD1. CDR3 size: 14 residues. J gave up 9 bases and V 0 bases, and 3 bases lay outside the gene matches. Germline-derived CDR1 and CDR2 are PRHDT and FYEKMQ (reference sequence). Drawing the rest from reference TRBV13 and TRBJ1-4, the complete variable domain is AAGVIQSPRHLIKEKRETATLKCYPIPRHDTVYWYQQGPGQDPQFLISFYEKMQSDKGSIPDRFSAQQFSDYHSELNMSSLELGDSALYFCASSLGAGGQKLFFGSGTQLSVL.

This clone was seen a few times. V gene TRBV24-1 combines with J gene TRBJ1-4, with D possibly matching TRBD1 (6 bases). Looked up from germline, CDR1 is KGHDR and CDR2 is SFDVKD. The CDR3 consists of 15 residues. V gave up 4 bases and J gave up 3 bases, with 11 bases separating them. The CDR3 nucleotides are TGTGCCACCAGTGACGACAGGTCGTCTAATGAAAAACTGTTTTTT. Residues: CATSDDRSSNEKLFF.

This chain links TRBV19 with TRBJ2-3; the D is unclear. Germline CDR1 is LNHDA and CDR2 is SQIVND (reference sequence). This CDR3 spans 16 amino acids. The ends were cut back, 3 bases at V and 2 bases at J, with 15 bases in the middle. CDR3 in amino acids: CASSIRRSRNTDTQYF. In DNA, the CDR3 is TGTGCCAGTAGTATTAGACGGTCTAGAAACACAGATACGCAGTATTTT.

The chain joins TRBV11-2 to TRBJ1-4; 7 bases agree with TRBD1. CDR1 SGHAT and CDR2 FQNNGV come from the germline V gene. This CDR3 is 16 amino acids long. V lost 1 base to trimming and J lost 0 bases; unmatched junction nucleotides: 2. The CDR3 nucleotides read TGTGCCAGCAGCTTAGTCACAGGGGCAACTAATGAAAAACTGTTTTTT. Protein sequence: CASSLVTGATNEKLFF.

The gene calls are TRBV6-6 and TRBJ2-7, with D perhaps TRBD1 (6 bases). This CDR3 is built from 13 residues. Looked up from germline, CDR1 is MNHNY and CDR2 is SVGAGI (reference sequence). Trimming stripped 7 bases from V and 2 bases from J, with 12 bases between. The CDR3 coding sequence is TGTGCCAGCAACAACAGGGTTACCTACGAGCAGTACTTC. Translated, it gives CASNNRVTYEQYF.

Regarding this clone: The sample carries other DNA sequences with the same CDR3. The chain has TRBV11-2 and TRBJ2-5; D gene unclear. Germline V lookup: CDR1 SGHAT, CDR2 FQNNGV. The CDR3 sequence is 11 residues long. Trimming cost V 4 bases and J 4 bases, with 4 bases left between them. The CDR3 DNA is TGTGCCAGCAGCTCCGGAGAGACCCAGTACTTC. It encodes CASSSGETQYF.

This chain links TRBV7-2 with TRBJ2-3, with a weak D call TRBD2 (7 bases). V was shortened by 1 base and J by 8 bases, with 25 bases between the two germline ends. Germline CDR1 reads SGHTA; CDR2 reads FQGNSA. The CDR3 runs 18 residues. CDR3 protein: CASSLVAGVIREGGTQYF. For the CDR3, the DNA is TGTGCCAGCAGCTTAGTGGCGGGAGTCATAAGGGAGGGGGGTACGCAGTATTTT. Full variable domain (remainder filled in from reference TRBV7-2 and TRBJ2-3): GAGVSQSPSNKVTEKGKDVELRCDPISGHTALYWYRQSLGQGLEFLIYFQGNSAPDKSGLPSDRFSAERTGGSVSTLTIQRTQQEDSAVYLCASSLVAGVIREGGTQYFGPGTRLTVL.

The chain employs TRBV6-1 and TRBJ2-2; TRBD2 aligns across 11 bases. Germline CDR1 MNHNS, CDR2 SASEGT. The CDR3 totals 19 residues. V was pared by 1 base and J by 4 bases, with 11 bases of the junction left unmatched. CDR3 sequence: CASSEDLWALAGATGELFF. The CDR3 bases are TGTGCCAGCAGTGAAGATCTTTGGGCACTAGCGGGAGCCACCGGGGAGCTGTTTTTT.

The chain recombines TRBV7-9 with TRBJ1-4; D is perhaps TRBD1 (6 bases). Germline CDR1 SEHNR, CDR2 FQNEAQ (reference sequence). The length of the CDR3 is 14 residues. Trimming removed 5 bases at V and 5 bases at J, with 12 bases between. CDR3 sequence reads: CASSLGRGNEKLFF. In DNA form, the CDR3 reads TGTGCCAGCAGCCTCGGGAGGGGGAATGAAAAACTGTTTTTT. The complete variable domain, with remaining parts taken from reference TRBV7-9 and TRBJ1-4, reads DTGVSQNPRHKITKRGQNVTFRCDPISEHNRLYWYRQTLGQGPEFLTYFQNEAQLEKSRLLSDRFSAERPKGSFSTLEIQRTEQGDSAMYLCASSLGRGNEKLFFGSGTQLSVL.

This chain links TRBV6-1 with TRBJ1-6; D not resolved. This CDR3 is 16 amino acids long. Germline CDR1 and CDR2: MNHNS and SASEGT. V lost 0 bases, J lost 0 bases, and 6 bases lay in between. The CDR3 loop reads CASSEAFYSYNSPLHF. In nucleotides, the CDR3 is TGTGCCAGCAGTGAAGCCTTTTACTCCTATAATTCACCCCTCCACTTT.

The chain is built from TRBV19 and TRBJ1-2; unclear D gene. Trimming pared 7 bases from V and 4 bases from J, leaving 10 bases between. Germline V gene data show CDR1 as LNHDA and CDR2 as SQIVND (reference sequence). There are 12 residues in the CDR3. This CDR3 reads CASTPGLYGYTF. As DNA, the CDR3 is TGTGCCAGTACCCCTGGACTCTATGGCTACACCTTC. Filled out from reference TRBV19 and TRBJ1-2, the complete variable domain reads DGGITQSPKYLFRKEGQNVTLSCEQNLNHDAMYWYRQDPGQGLRLIYYSQIVNDFQKGDIAEGYSVSREKKESFPLTVTSAQKNPTAFYLCASTPGLYGYTFGSGTRLTVV.

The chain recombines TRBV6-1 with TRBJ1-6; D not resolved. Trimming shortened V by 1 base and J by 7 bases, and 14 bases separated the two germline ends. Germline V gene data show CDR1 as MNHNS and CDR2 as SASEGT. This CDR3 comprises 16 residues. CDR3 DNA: TGTGCCAGCAGTGAAGAGGGAGGGATGGGGAATTCACCCCTCCACTTT. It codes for CASSEEGGMGNSPLHF.

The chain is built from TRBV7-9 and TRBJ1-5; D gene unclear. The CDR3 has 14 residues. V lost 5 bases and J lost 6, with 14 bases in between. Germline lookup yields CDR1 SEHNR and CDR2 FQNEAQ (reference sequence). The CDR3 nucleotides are TGTGCCAGCAGCGGTGACACCATGGGTCAGCCCCAGCATTTT. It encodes CASSGDTMGQPQHF.

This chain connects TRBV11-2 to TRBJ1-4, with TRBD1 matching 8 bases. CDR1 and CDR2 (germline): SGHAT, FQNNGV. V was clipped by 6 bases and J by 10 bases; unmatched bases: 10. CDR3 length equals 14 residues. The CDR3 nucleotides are TGTGCCAGCAGTCGTGACAGGGGCCTGGGAAAACTGTTTTTT. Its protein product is CASSRDRGLGKLFF. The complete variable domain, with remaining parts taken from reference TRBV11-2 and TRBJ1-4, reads EAGVAQSPRYKIIEKRQSVAFWCNPISGHATLYWYQQILGQGPKLLIQFQNNGVVDDSQLPKDRFSAERLKGVDSTLKIQPAKLEDSAVYLCASSRDRGLGKLFFGSGTQLSVL.

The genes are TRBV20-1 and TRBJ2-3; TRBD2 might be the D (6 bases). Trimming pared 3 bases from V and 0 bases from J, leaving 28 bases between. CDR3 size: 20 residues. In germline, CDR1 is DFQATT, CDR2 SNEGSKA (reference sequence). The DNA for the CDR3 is TGCAGTGCTAGTTATGCGGAGCGGGCTGGCCCCCTTTATAGCACAGATACGCAGTATTTT. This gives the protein CSASYAERAGPLYSTDTQYF.